The T cell receptor (beta chain) under discussion was sequenced for a study of memory CD4+ T cells and cytomegalovirus serostatus. Single viable CD3+CD4+CD8-CD45RO+ cells were sorted as the memory CD4+ T cells. Serum IgG to CMV pp150, pp28, p38 and p52 defined serostatus. CD4+ T cells were isolated by positive magnetic selection. General study points: Each of 60 to 80 CMV-associated TCRbeta sequences occurred in one to five individuals.

The ends were cut back, 4 bases at V and 6 bases at J, with 14 bases in the middle. Germline V gene sequence: CDR1 LNHDA, CDR2 SQIVND (reference sequence). This CDR3 spans 14 amino acids. In the source study's methods: After removing out-of-frame reads, millions of distinct TCRbeta sequences remained. Clones were read by immunoSEQ multiplex PCR, and TCRdb kept only the in-frame ones, dropping some. V, J and clone size reflect that table, while D and trimming were determined from the DNA. The sample holds fewer than 35,000 clones; around 75% are singletons and the top ten take roughly 0.68%. A note on this clone: Its antigen is as yet unknown.

Material for sequencing was memory CD4+ T cells from blood. This receptor was identified in an adult in good health and CMV-seronegative. This chain joins TRBV19 and TRBJ2-3; D may match TRBD1 or TRBD2 (5 bases each). The CDR3 nucleotides are TGTGCCAGTAGTAGGGCAGGGAGAGGGGATACGCAGTATTTT. It yields the protein CASSRAGRGDTQYF. Based on the CDR3 plus reference TRBV19 and TRBJ2-3, the full variable domain is DGGITQSPKYLFRKEGQNVTLSCEQNLNHDAMYWYRQDPGQGLRLIYYSQIVNDFQKGDIAEGYSVSREKKESFPLTVTSAQKNPTAFYLCASSRAGRGDTQYFGPGTRLTVL.